These T cell receptor beta chains were read from a single sample in a study of blood T cell repertoires in COVID-19. Here immunoSEQ multiplex PCR was the method, and the copy in TCRdb shows in-frame clones only, minus some. The top ten clones hold approximately 4.1% of a sample with fewer than 350,000 clones, over 80% of them seen once. Sequences were obtained from peripheral blood. The receptor source for this set is a woman aged 50 to 60 with active or convalescent COVID-19. The CDR3 runs from the conserved cysteine through the conserved F or W. A D gene is named only where the DNA matches it firmly. Clone size, where shown, is once, few, many, or a class for clones that have expanded.

TRBV7-9	TRBD1	TRBJ2-7	-	CASSPRDSPLLEQYF	TGTGCCAGCAGCCCCCGGGACAGCCCCCTTTTGGAGCAGTACTTC
TRBV5-6	TRBD2	TRBJ2-6	once	CASSAGVSGANVLTF	TGTGCCAGCAGCGCGGGGGTCTCTGGGGCCAACGTCCTGACTTTC
TRBV4-1	TRBD2	TRBJ2-2	-	CASSPTLLAGESGELFF	TGCGCCAGCAGCCCCACCCTTCTAGCGGGAGAATCCGGGGAGCTGTTTTTT
TRBV7-9	-	TRBJ1-1	-	CASNLLWGDTEAFF	TGTGCCAGCAACTTACTGTGGGGGGACACTGAAGCTTTCTTT
TRBV29-1	TRBD1	TRBJ2-1	-	CSVDRTGISNEQFF	TGCAGCGTTGACCGGACAGGGATTTCCAATGAGCAGTTCTTC
TRBV27	TRBD2	TRBJ2-2	-	CASSLLGLAGVGTGELFF	TGTGCCAGCAGTTTACTAGGACTAGCGGGAGTGGGGACCGGGGAGCTGTTTTTT
TRBV30	-	TRBJ2-1	-	CAWSKWRGTYNEQFF	TGTGCCTGGAGTAAGTGGCGGGGAACCTACAATGAGCAGTTCTTC
TRBV7-2	TRBD1	TRBJ1-2	-	CASSLGDRTYGYTF	TGTGCCAGCAGCTTAGGGGACAGAACCTATGGCTACACCTTC
TRBV15	TRBD1	TRBJ1-2	few	CATSRDRDRVRHGYTF	TGTGCCACCAGCAGAGATCGGGACAGGGTTCGGCATGGCTACACCTTC
TRBV27	-	TRBJ1-2	-	CASSLSPQTGNNYGYTF	TGTGCCAGCAGTTTATCGCCGCAAACAGGGAACAACTATGGCTACACCTTC
TRBV2	-	TRBJ2-1	-	CASSEVTGYNEQFF	TGTGCCAGCAGTGAAGTGACTGGGTACAATGAGCAGTTCTTC
TRBV3-1/TRBV3-2	-	TRBJ2-1	-	CASKGEAGEQFF	TGTGCCAGCAAAGGGGAGGCTGGTGAGCAGTTCTTC
TRBV4-2	TRBD2	TRBJ2-3	-	CASSQDRSSGRGDTQYF	TGTGCCAGCAGCCAAGATCGGTCTAGCGGGAGGGGAGATACGCAGTATTTT
TRBV7-9	TRBD1	TRBJ1-2	-	CASSTDRVDGYTF	TGTGCCAGCAGCACTGACAGGGTCGATGGCTACACCTTC
TRBV28	-	TRBJ1-2	-	CASSTPGLLSYGYTF	TGTGCCAGCAGCACTCCGGGACTCCTCAGCTATGGCTACACCTTC
TRBV10-3	TRBD2	TRBJ2-3	-	CAISELSALAGSTDTQYF	TGTGCCATCAGTGAACTATCTGCGCTAGCGGGTAGCACAGATACGCAGTATTTT
TRBV29-1	TRBD1	TRBJ1-1	-	CSVAGQGKGYTEAFF	TGCAGCGTTGCGGGACAGGGTAAAGGGTACACTGAAGCTTTCTTT
TRBV3-1/TRBV3-2	TRBD2	TRBJ2-4	once	CASSQALAGVKNIQYF	TGTGCCAGCAGCCAAGCGCTAGCGGGAGTAAAAAACATTCAGTACTTC
TRBV18	-	TRBJ2-1	-	CASSPLDLPYNEQFF	TGTGCCAGCTCACCACTGGACTTGCCGTACAATGAGCAGTTCTTC
TRBV4-1	-	TRBJ2-7	-	CASSLQDTGSYEQYF	TGCGCCAGCAGCCTCCAAGATACGGGGTCCTACGAGCAGTACTTC
TRBV10-3	TRBD1	TRBJ1-6	-	CAAARTGESNSPLHF	TGTGCCGCCGCTCGGACAGGGGAGTCTAATTCACCCCTCCACTTT
TRBV14	-	TRBJ2-1	-	CASSPFSSGQFF	TGTGCCAGCAGCCCCTTCTCCAGTGGGCAGTTCTTC
TRBV5-8	-	TRBJ2-7	-	CASSLAHFGEQYF	TGTGCCAGCAGCTTGGCCCACTTTGGCGAGCAGTACTTC
TRBV28	-	TRBJ1-3	-	CASSLYKTRTELSSGNTIYF	TGTGCCAGCAGTTTATACAAAACCCGGACAGAACTGAGCTCTGGAAACACCATATATTTT
TRBV9	-	TRBJ2-3	-	CASTVGGITDTQYF	TGTGCCAGCACCGTCGGCGGGATCACAGATACGCAGTATTTT
TRBV7-3	TRBD1	TRBJ1-2	many	CASSPTGFGGYTF	TGTGCCAGCAGCCCGACAGGGTTCGGCGGCTACACCTTC
TRBV18	TRBD1	TRBJ1-2	-	CASSPTTGVYGYTF	TGTGCCAGCTCACCAACAACAGGGGTCTATGGCTACACCTTC
TRBV5-1	TRBD2	TRBJ2-3	once	CASRVAGGLADTQYF	TGCGCCAGCAGGGTAGCGGGAGGGTTAGCGGATACGCAGTATTTT
TRBV2	TRBD1	TRBJ1-1	once	CASTSGTVTEAFF	TGTGCCAGCACCTCAGGGACAGTCACTGAAGCTTTCTTT
TRBV15	-	TRBJ1-2	-	CATSRGAGFGHGYTF	TGTGCCACCAGCAGAGGAGCAGGGTTTGGTCATGGCTACACCTTC
TRBV5-1	TRBD2	TRBJ2-1	-	CASSSGTSGYYNEQFF	TGCGCCAGCAGCTCGGGGACTAGCGGGTACTACAATGAGCAGTTCTTC
TRBV7-8	-	TRBJ2-3	-	CASSRTADTQYF	TGTGCCAGCAGCCGCACAGCAGATACGCAGTATTTT
TRBV5-4	-	TRBJ2-1	-	CASRKPGGRYNEQFF	TGTGCCAGCAGGAAACCAGGGGGGAGATACAATGAGCAGTTCTTC
TRBV3-1/TRBV3-2	-	TRBJ1-4	-	CASSQNAGLFF	TGTGCCAGCAGCCAAAACGCGGGGCTGTTTTTT
TRBV18	TRBD2	TRBJ2-3	-	CASSQGLAGFTDTQYF	TGTGCCAGCTCACAGGGACTAGCGGGTTTCACAGATACGCAGTATTTT
TRBV6-5	-	TRBJ1-1	-	CASNMGQDTEAFF	TGTGCCAGCAACATGGGTCAGGACACTGAAGCTTTCTTT
TRBV3-1/TRBV3-2	-	TRBJ2-1	-	CASSQDLAADSRFF	TGTGCCAGCAGCCAAGATCTTGCAGCGGATAGTCGGTTCTTC
TRBV29-1	TRBD1	TRBJ2-7	-	CSVDVVGTGNYEQYF	TGCAGCGTTGACGTAGTAGGGACAGGGAATTACGAGCAGTACTTC
TRBV12-3/TRBV12-4	TRBD1	TRBJ1-1	-	CASTVGRQGVSF	TGTGCCAGCACCGTGGGGCGACAGGGCGTCTCGTTC
TRBV14	-	TRBJ1-6	-	CASSRLGEGPLNSPLHF	TGTGCCAGCAGCCGATTGGGTGAGGGTCCCCTTAATTCACCCCTCCACTTT
TRBV3-1/TRBV3-2	TRBD2	TRBJ2-7	-	CASSLRTSGYYEQYF	TGTGCCAGCAGCCTGCGGACTAGCGGGTATTACGAGCAGTACTTC
TRBV28	TRBD2	TRBJ2-5	-	CAIQLAGEETQYF	TGTGCCATCCAACTAGCGGGAGAAGAGACCCAGTACTTC
TRBV27	-	TRBJ1-5	-	CASSPYSLDSFYSNQPQHF	TGTGCCAGCAGTCCTTATAGTTTGGACAGCTTTTATAGCAATCAGCCCCAGCATTTT
TRBV11-2	-	TRBJ2-3	once	CASSFGHAPQYF	TGTGCCAGCAGCTTTGGACACGCGCCGCAGTATTTT
TRBV9	TRBD1	TRBJ2-7	once	CASSFSGGNDEQYF	TGTGCCAGCAGCTTTTCAGGGGGCAACGACGAGCAGTACTTC
TRBV7-2	TRBD2	TRBJ2-7	-	CASSLDSAGLAGAYPLYF	TGTGCCAGCAGCTTAGATAGTGCGGGACTAGCGGGAGCCTACCCCCTGTACTTC
TRBV4-1	TRBD2	TRBJ2-7	once	CASSPRAGTSQFSYEQYF	TGCGCCAGCAGCCCCCGCGCTGGGACTAGCCAATTCTCCTACGAGCAGTACTTC
TRBV11-2	TRBD2	TRBJ2-5	-	CASSSFRILAGKETQYF	TGTGCCAGCAGCTCCTTTAGGATCCTAGCGGGAAAAGAGACCCAGTACTTC
TRBV4-2	TRBD1	TRBJ1-2	-	CASSQDKGDRGYGYTF	TGTGCCAGCAGCCAAGATAAGGGGGACAGGGGATATGGCTACACCTTC
TRBV12-3/TRBV12-4	-	TRBJ1-5	-	CASSSRGLQPQHF	TGTGCCAGCAGTAGTAGGGGTTTGCAGCCCCAGCATTTT
TRBV19	-	TRBJ2-7	-	CATPPDGPGRGPPYEQYF	TGTGCCACCCCCCCCGACGGACCCGGGAGAGGCCCCCCCTACGAGCAGTACTTC
TRBV5-4	TRBD2	TRBJ2-1	-	CASSLGGAGGYNEQFF	TGTGCCAGCAGCTTGGGGGGAGCGGGAGGTTACAATGAGCAGTTCTTC
TRBV9	TRBD2	TRBJ2-1	-	CASSVASGYNEQFF	TGTGCCAGCAGCGTGGCTAGCGGTTACAATGAGCAGTTCTTC
TRBV2	TRBD2	TRBJ2-5	-	CASSGLAGGVQETQYF	TGTGCCAGCAGTGGGTTGGCGGGAGGCGTCCAAGAGACCCAGTACTTC
TRBV7-6	TRBD2	TRBJ2-1	few	CASKGFPVGTSGEQFF	TGTGCCAGCAAGGGCTTCCCAGTGGGGACTAGCGGGGAGCAGTTCTTC
TRBV5-1	-	TRBJ2-1	-	CASSLLSSYNEQFF	TGCGCCAGCAGCTTACTAAGCTCCTACAATGAGCAGTTCTTC
TRBV5-1	TRBD1	TRBJ2-7	-	CASSLSESGQAYEQYF	TGCGCCAGCAGCTTGTCTGAGTCGGGACAGGCCTACGAGCAGTACTTC
TRBV29-1	-	TRBJ2-5	-	CSAFAGGGETQYF	TGCAGCGCATTCGCTGGGGGCGGGGAGACCCAGTACTTC